This T cell receptor (beta chain) was profiled in a study of blood T cell repertoires in COVID-19. Study at large: From the United States, Italy and Spain came samples of acute and convalescent COVID-19. Sample material is recorded as cDNA or gDNA derived from T cells, B-cell-depleted T cells, or PBMCs.

The V and J ends lost 3 bases and 5 bases, in that order; junction bases with no gene match: 1. Per the germline V gene, CDR1 is MNHNS and CDR2 is SASEGT. The CDR3 spans 15 residues. In the original workflow: From reference gene primer amplification, estimates of nucleated cell counts were derived. TCRdb's table, derived via immunoSEQ multiplex PCR, lists solely in-frame clones and lacks some. V and J calls and clone size are as listed in that table; D and trimming were resolved from the DNA. The table includes about 170,000 clones, roughly 88% detected once. This receptor was taken from a man older than 75 with COVID-19, enrolled during active disease. The J gene is TRBJ1-6, the V gene TRBV6-1; 10 bases are shared with TRBD1. Sample: peripheral blood. The chain's CDR3 is CASSEGTGDNSPLHF. Here the CDR3 DNA reads TGTGCCAGCAGTGAGGGGACAGGGGATAATTCACCCCTCCACTTT.